The 10 T cell receptor beta chains below were found in one sample sequenced in a study of T cells in Graves' hyperthyroidism and ophthalmopathy. RNA transcripts were the template for amplifying TCR beta CDR3 regions. First-round RT-PCR with HTBI primers amplified the TCR CDR3 region. One entry per CDR3 protein, called by TCRdb with MiXCR from the multiplex PCR reads. This sample has 700,000 or so distinct CDR3 sequences, with roughly 15% found just once. Sequenced: blood. The receptors come from a man younger than 30 with Graves' hyperthyroidism.

This chain connects TRBV4-3 to TRBJ2-3; 7 positions agree with TRBD1. CDR1 and CDR2 (germline): LGHNA, YSLEER. CDR3 length: 16 residues. V was clipped by 1 base and J by 2 bases; unmatched bases: 6. In nucleotides, the CDR3 is TGCGCCAGCAGCCAAGGTACAGGGGCCGACACAGATACGCAGTATTTT. This sequence encodes CASSQGTGADTDTQYF.

To note about this clonotype: A much larger clone sits a single nucleotide away, making a read error possible. The chain has TRBV7-9 and TRBJ2-2, with D perhaps given as TRBD1 or TRBD2 (5 bases each). Germline lookup yields CDR1 SEHNR and CDR2 FQNEAQ (reference sequence). V dropped 4 bases and J dropped 4 bases, with 13 bases sitting between them. The CDR3 spans 15 residues. CDR3 in DNA: TGTGCCAGCAGCTACTGGGACGCGAGCACCGGGGAGCTGTTTTTT. Its protein product is CASSYWDASTGELFF.

The genes are TRBV12-3 or TRBV12-4 and TRBJ2-1; TRBD1 aligns across 7 bases. The V segment lost 2 bases and the J segment 7 bases; nucleotides outside the gene matches: 8. This CDR3 spans 15 amino acids. The CDR3 region is CASSLNPGTENEQFF. CDR3 DNA sequence: TGTGCCAGCAGTTTAAACCCCGGGACAGAAAATGAGCAGTTCTTC.

The CDR3 coding sequence is TGTGCCTGCCCGGGACAGGGGATTCTTTTTGGGGCCAACGTCCTGACTTTC. Protein sequence: CACPGQGILFGANVLTF. The J gene is TRBJ2-6, the V gene TRBV30, with 10 positions matching TRBD1. The germline CDR1 and CDR2 sequences are GTSNPN and SVGIG (reference sequence). There are 17 residues in the CDR3. V shed 6 bases and J 3 bases; nucleotides not matched to a gene: 11.

The chain employs TRBV7-9 and TRBJ2-2; D is possibly TRBD1 or TRBD2 (6 bases each). CDR1 and CDR2 from the germline V gene are SEHNR and FQNEAQ (reference sequence). V lost 5 bases and J 1 base, leaving 11 bases between the germline ends. CDR3 size: 15 residues. The CDR3 protein is CASSRAGQNTGELFF. The CDR3 DNA is TGTGCCAGCAGCCGTGCGGGACAGAACACCGGGGAGCTGTTTTTT.

This clonotype was seen a handful of times. V and J are TRBV6-1 and TRBJ2-7; TRBD1 aligns across 9 bases. The J segment lost 0 bases and the V segment lost 0 bases, leaving 0 bases of the junction unmatched. There are 15 residues in the CDR3. Germline values: CDR1 MNHNS, CDR2 SASEGT. Here the CDR3 DNA reads TGTGCCAGCAGTGAAGCGACAGGGGGCTCCTACGAGCAGTACTTC. It codes for CASSEATGGSYEQYF.

This clonotype has just a few counts. The rearrangement links TRBV7-9 to TRBJ1-3, with 8 nucleotides matching TRBD1. The trim removed 5 bases at V and 3 bases at J, leaving 9 bases unmatched. Germline V gene lookup returns CDR1 SEHNR and CDR2 FQNEAQ (reference sequence). CDR3 length: 16 residues. The CDR3 coding sequence is TGTGCCAGCAGCACTACCAGGGGGCTCAGTGGAAACACCATATATTTT. It translates to CASSTTRGLSGNTIYF.

Ten or more counts support this clonotype. The chain carries TRBV27 and TRBJ2-3; 10 nucleotides align to TRBD2. CDR1 is MNHEY, CDR2 SMNVEV, per germline (reference sequence). Trimming at V came to 5 bases and at J to 5 bases, leaving 10 bases not matched to a gene. This CDR3 contains 16 residues. This CDR3 is CASSHFSGRRIDTQYF. The DNA for the CDR3 is TGTGCCAGCAGTCATTTTAGCGGGAGGCGAATAGATACGCAGTATTTT.

At least ten counts were recorded for this clonotype. The chain combines TRBV5-1 with TRBJ2-1; 7 bases line up with TRBD2. Germline CDR1 is SGHRS and CDR2 is YFSETQ. The CDR3 is made up of 13 amino acids. The V and J ends lost 7 bases and 6 bases, in that order; junction bases with no gene match: 7. The CDR3 sequence: CASGWRETNEQFF. The CDR3 DNA sequence: TGCGCCAGCGGTTGGCGGGAGACCAATGAGCAGTTCTTC.

This clonotype has at least ten counts. The V call is TRBV12-3 or TRBV12-4, the J call TRBJ1-1; D unresolved. CDR3 length equals 16 residues. V lost 6 bases and J 3 bases, leaving 20 bases between the germline ends. CDR3 nucleotide sequence: TGTGCCAGCAGCCCCGGACGGTCGAACATGGACACTGAAGCTTTCTTT. Translation: CASSPGRSNMDTEAFF.